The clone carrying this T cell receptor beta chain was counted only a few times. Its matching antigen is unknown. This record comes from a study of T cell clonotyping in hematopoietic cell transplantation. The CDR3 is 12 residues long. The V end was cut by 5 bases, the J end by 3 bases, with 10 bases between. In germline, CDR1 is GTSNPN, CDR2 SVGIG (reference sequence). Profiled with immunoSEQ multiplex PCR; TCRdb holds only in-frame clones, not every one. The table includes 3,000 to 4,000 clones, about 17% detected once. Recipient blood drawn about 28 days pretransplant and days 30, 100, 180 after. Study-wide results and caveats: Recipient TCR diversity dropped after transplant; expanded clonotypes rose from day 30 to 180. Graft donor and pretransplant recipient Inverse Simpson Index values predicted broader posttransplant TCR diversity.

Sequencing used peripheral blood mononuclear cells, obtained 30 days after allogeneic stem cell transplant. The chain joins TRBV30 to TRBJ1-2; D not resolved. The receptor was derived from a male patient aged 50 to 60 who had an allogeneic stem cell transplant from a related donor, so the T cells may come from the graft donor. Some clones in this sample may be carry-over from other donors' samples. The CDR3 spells CAWSFGDYGYTF. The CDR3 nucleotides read TGTGCCTGGTCCTTTGGGGACTATGGCTACACCTTC.